This T cell receptor beta chain was profiled in a study of blood T cell repertoires in COVID-19 (dated by TCRdb to the early 2020s). Concerning the study at large: Collaborator samples came from the United States, Italy and Spain and covered acute and convalescent phases of COVID-19. Where available, HLA class I and class II types were taken from metadata supplied by the sample provider and were not determined by assay-based typing. Deeply sampled blood TCRbeta repertoires from subjects exposed to, actively infected with, or recovered from COVID-19 were included in the dataset. The repertoires were made available in a free public database intended to serve as a resource for research on the immune response to SARS-CoV-2. The samples were drawn from two sources: the first 160 participants of the ongoing ImmuneRACE study, and fewer than 1,500 subjects contributed by 6 global collaborators. Sample metadata almost always included a de-identified subject ID, COVID-19 status, age in years and sex. The prospective study material was composed of cDNA or gDNA derived from T cells, B-cell-depleted T cells, or PBMCs.

Comments on this clone: Its antigen is not yet known. Base qualities are not at hand, and no much larger clone is one base apart.

The immunoSEQ Assay, a bias-controlled multiplex PCR, was used to amplify TCRbeta CDR3 regions from genomic DNA. Processing in the source paper ran as follows. The number of nucleated cells in each sample was estimated from the amplification of reference gene primers within the assay. To quantify the absolute abundance of each unique TCRbeta CDR3 rearrangement, sequence reads were collapsed and filtered. For each sample, productive Simpson clonality was calculated by taking the square root of Simpson's diversity index across productive rearrangements. In TCRdb, the immuneACCESS table is reduced to in-frame sequences with V and J assigned. These tables do not hold every clone; where another copy was compared, an unresolved V gene accounts for under half, and the others remain unexplained. The V and J calls and clone size come from that table; D and trimming were worked out from the DNA. For this sample there are almost 80,000 clones; around 84% appear just once. The top ten clonotypes cover around a third of the sample.

The paper as a whole reports these results and caveats: The quantity of clinical and demographic metadata differed by source and by participant and was supplied without curation.

The collaborating institutions used their own protocols to collect whole blood in K2EDTA tubes. For TCRbeta analysis, collaborators shipped samples as frozen whole blood, isolated PBMCs, or DNA extracted from either of those sample types. Germline trimming amounts to 0 bases on V and 0 bases on J, with 3 as the count of junction bases outside the gene matches. Sequences MGHRA (CDR1) and YSYEKL (CDR2) are obtained from the germline V gene. The cysteine opens and the phenylalanine closes a CDR3 of 16 amino acids. The kept DNA is CDR3 alone, 48 bases in frame from the first base. The chain uses TRBV4-1 and TRBJ1-2, with 8 bases aligning to TRBD1. The receptor was derived from a woman in her seventies with acute or convalescent COVID-19. The source material was peripheral blood. The nucleotide sequence reads TGCGCCAGCAGCCAAGATGGGACAGGCGCTAACTATGGCTACACCTTC. Its product reads: CASSQDGTGANYGYTF.